The present T cell receptor beta chain was sequenced within a study of blood T cell repertoires in COVID-19. Study overall: Sites in the United States, Italy and Spain provided acute and convalescent COVID-19 samples. Sources were T cells, B-cell-depleted T cells, or PBMCs; the material itself was cDNA or gDNA.

Using immunoSEQ multiplex PCR, the repertoire was profiled, and TCRdb retains in-frame clones only, with some absent. The sample records 65,000 to 90,000 clones, around 82% being singletons. CDR1 MNHEY and CDR2 SVGEGT come from the germline V gene. CDR3 length: 18 amino acids. Trimming shortened V by 2 bases and J by 0 bases, and 17 bases separated the two germline ends. The J gene is TRBJ1-3, the V gene TRBV6-2 or TRBV6-3; the D gene is possibly TRBD1 (5 bases). The receptor was derived from a human donor in a cohort sampled during active COVID-19. The sequencing input was peripheral blood. CDR3 protein: CASSYRRGEGLSGNTIYF. CDR3 sequence (DNA): TGTGCCAGCAGTTACAGGAGGGGAGAGGGACTCTCTGGAAACACCATATATTTT.